These T cell receptor beta chains were read from a single sample in a study of blood T cell repertoires in COVID-19. Only in-frame clones appear in the TCRdb table, and some are missing; sequencing was by immunoSEQ multiplex PCR. The sample consists of around 150,000 clones, approximately 80% of them appearing once. Material for sequencing was peripheral blood. All receptors derive from a human donor in a cohort sampled during active COVID-19. CDR3s include the opening cysteine and the closing phenylalanine or tryptophan. Each record gives: CDR3 DNA, CDR3 protein, D gene, clone size, V gene, J gene. The D gene is left open where the match is weak. A clone size is listed for some rows: how often the clone was seen (once, few, many), or a class if it is expanded.

cdr3_nt: TGTGCCAGCAGCTTAGAATCGGGTTTTGTCTCACCCCTCCACTTT; cdr3_aa: CASSLESGFVSPLHF; d_call: .; clone_size: .; v_call: TRBV11-2; j_call: TRBJ1-6
cdr3_nt: TGTGCCAGCAGCTTAGACAATTATCAGCCCCAGCATTTT; cdr3_aa: CASSLDNYQPQHF; d_call: .; clone_size: .; v_call: TRBV7-2; j_call: TRBJ1-5
cdr3_nt: TGTGCCAGCAGTTTATACGGAGTCGGGAATGGGAACACTGAAGCTTTCTTT; cdr3_aa: CASSLYGVGNGNTEAFF; d_call: .; clone_size: few; v_call: TRBV27; j_call: TRBJ1-1
cdr3_nt: TGTGCCATCAGCCCGAGCTCCTACAATGAGCAGTTCTTC; cdr3_aa: CAISPSSYNEQFF; d_call: .; clone_size: .; v_call: TRBV10-3; j_call: TRBJ2-1
cdr3_nt: TGTGCCAGCAGCCCCCCGACAGGGCGAGGCACTGAAGCTTTCTTT; cdr3_aa: CASSPPTGRGTEAFF; d_call: TRBD1; clone_size: .; v_call: TRBV14; j_call: TRBJ1-1
cdr3_nt: TGTGCCTGGGCGAGACTAGCGGGAGACAAACGAAGGGAGACCCAGTACTTC; cdr3_aa: CAWARLAGDKRRETQYF; d_call: TRBD2; clone_size: .; v_call: TRBV30; j_call: TRBJ2-5
cdr3_nt: TGTGCCAGCAGCCCCGGGGGGTACAGATATAATTCACCCCTCCACTTT; cdr3_aa: CASSPGGYRYNSPLHF; d_call: .; clone_size: few; v_call: TRBV7-6; j_call: TRBJ1-6
cdr3_nt: TGTGCCAGCAGCACTAGCGGGGGGATATACAATGAGCAGTTCTTC; cdr3_aa: CASSTSGGIYNEQFF; d_call: TRBD2; clone_size: .; v_call: TRBV27; j_call: TRBJ2-1
cdr3_nt: TGTGCCACCAGCAGGGCAGGGTCCGAGGCCAACGTCCTGACTTTC; cdr3_aa: CATSRAGSEANVLTF; d_call: .; clone_size: .; v_call: TRBV15; j_call: TRBJ2-6
cdr3_nt: TGTGCCAGCAAGGACACGTACAATGAGCAGTTCTTC; cdr3_aa: CASKDTYNEQFF; d_call: .; clone_size: .; v_call: TRBV6-5; j_call: TRBJ2-1
cdr3_nt: TGTGCCAGCAGGGGGGACAGGGAGGATTTTGGCACTGAAGCTTTCTTT; cdr3_aa: CASRGDREDFGTEAFF; d_call: TRBD1; clone_size: .; v_call: TRBV2; j_call: TRBJ1-1
cdr3_nt: TGTGCCAGCAGCAAACTAGCGGGAGGATTCTACAATGAGCAGTTCTTC; cdr3_aa: CASSKLAGGFYNEQFF; d_call: TRBD2; clone_size: .; v_call: TRBV6-2/TRBV6-3; j_call: TRBJ2-1